This T cell receptor (beta chain) was sequenced for a study of blood T cell repertoires in COVID-19. Looking at the study overall: The samples span acute and convalescent COVID-19 from the United States, Italy and Spain.

Germline loops: CDR1 MNHEY, CDR2 SMNVEV (reference sequence). V dropped 1 base and J dropped 6; count of bases not matched to a gene: 5. CDR3 length: 15 residues. The protocol was immunoSEQ multiplex PCR, while the TCRdb copy is restricted to in-frame clones and leaves out a portion. The sample has hundreds of thousands of clones; around 89% are singletons. Assignment of participants to cohorts was predicated upon participant-reported clinical history. Recovered Cohort 3 donors showed two negative PCRs, clearance, or symptom resolution. The sequencing sample was made of PBMCs or T cells enriched from blood (not recorded which). This sequence was found in a woman in her twenties or thirties who had recovered from COVID-19. J is TRBJ2-7 and V is TRBV27; 11 bases agree with TRBD2. In nucleotides, the CDR3 is TGTGCCAGCAGTTTATTCCCTAGCGGGAGGTTCGAGCAGTACTTC. Protein sequence: CASSLFPSGRFEQYF.